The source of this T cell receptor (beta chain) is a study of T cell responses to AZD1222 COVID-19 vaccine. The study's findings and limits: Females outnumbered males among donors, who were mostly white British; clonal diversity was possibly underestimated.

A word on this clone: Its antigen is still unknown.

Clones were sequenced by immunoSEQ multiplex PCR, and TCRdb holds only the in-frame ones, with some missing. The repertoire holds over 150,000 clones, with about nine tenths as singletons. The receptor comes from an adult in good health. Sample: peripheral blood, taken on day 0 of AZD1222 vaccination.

The CDR3 loop reads CASSQGHGVGGNTEAFF. The CDR3 DNA reads as TGTGCCAGCAGCCAAGGCCACGGAGTTGGTGGTAACACTGAAGCTTTCTTT. The chain recombines TRBV3-1 (or the pseudogene TRBV3-2) with TRBJ1-1, with D hard to call. This CDR3 spans 17 amino acids. CDR1 LGHDT and CDR2 YNNKEL come from the germline V gene (reference sequence). V lost 1 base and J 2 bases, leaving 17 bases between the germline ends.